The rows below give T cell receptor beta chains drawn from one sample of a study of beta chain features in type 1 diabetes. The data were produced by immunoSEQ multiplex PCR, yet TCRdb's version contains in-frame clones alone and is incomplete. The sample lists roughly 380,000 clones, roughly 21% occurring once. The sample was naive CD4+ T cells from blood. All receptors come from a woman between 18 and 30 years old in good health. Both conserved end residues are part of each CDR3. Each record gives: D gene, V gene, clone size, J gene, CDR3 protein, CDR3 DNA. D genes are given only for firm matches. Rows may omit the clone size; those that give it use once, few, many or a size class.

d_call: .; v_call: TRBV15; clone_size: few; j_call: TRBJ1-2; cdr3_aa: CATSTPDNPRSYTF; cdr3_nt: TGTGCCACCAGCACCCCCGACAACCCCCGTAGCTACACCTTC
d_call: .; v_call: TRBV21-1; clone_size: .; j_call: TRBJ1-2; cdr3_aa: CASSKSFGEGGYTF; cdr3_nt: TGTGCCAGCAGCAAAAGCTTCGGGGAAGGTGGCTACACCTTC
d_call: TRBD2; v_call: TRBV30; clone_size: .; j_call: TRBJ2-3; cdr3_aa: CAWSGQRTSTSTDTQYF; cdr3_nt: TGTGCCTGGAGTGGTCAGAGGACTAGCACTAGCACAGATACGCAGTATTTT
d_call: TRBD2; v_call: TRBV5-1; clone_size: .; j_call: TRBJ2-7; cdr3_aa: CASSRGLAGAGTYEQYF; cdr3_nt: TGCGCCAGCAGCCGCGGACTAGCGGGGGCCGGAACCTACGAGCAGTACTTC
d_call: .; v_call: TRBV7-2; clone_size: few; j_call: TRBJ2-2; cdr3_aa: CASSLNGVSPGELFF; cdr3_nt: TGTGCCAGCAGCTTAAATGGTGTTAGTCCCGGGGAGCTGTTTTTT
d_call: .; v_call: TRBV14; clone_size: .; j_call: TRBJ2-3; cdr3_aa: CASSGRPTDTQYF; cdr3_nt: TGTGCCAGCAGCGGGAGGCCCACAGATACGCAGTATTTT
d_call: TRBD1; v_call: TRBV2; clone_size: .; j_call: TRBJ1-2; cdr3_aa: CASYRGQGEGGYTF; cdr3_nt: TGTGCCAGCTATCGGGGACAGGGCGAGGGAGGCTACACCTTC
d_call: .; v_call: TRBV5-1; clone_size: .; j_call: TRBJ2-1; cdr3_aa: CASSPPASTRWEQFF; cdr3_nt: TGCGCCAGCAGCCCCCCGGCTAGCACTCGATGGGAGCAGTTCTTC
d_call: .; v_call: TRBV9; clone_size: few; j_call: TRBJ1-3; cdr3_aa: CASSERAGNTIYF; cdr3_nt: TGTGCCAGCAGCGAGCGGGCTGGAAACACCATATATTTT
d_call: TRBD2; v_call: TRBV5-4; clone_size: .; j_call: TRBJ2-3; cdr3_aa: CASSLVSGGVGDTQYF; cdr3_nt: TGTGCCAGCAGCTTGGTGAGCGGGGGGGTTGGAGATACGCAGTATTTT
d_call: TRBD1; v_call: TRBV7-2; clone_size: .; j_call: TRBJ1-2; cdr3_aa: CASSLTRDRGNYGYTF; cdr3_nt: TGTGCCAGCAGCTTAACTCGGGACAGGGGTAACTATGGCTACACCTTC
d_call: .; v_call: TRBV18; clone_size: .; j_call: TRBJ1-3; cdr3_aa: CASSPPTGFSGNTIYF; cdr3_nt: TGTGCCAGCTCACCACCGACGGGTTTCTCTGGAAACACCATATATTTT
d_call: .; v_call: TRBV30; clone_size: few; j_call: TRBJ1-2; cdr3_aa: CAWSAQGTRGYTF; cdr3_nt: TGTGCCTGGAGTGCACAGGGTACACGGGGCTACACCTTC
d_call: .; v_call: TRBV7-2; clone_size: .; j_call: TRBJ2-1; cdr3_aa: CASSRVGGVHNEQFF; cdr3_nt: TGTGCCAGCAGCCGGGTCGGAGGGGTCCACAATGAGCAGTTCTTC
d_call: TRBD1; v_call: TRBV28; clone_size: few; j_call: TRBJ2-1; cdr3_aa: CASSPGQGHGNEQFF; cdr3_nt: TGTGCCAGCAGTCCCGGACAGGGGCACGGCAATGAGCAGTTCTTC